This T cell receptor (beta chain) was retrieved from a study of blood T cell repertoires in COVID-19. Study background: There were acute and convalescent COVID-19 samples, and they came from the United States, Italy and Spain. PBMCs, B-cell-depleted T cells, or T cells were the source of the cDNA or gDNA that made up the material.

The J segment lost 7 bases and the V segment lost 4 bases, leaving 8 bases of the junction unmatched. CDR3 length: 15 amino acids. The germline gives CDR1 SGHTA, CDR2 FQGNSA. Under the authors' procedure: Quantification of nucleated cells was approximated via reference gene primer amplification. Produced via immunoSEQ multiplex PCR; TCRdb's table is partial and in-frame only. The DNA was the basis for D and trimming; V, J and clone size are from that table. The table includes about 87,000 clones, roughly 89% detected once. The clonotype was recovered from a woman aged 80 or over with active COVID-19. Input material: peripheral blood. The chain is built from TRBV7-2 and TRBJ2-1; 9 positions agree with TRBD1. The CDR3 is CASSSTGGAGNEQFF. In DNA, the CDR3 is TGTGCCAGCAGCTCTACAGGGGGCGCGGGAAATGAGCAGTTCTTC.